This T cell receptor (beta chain) was found in a study of blood T cell repertoires in COVID-19. Study information: Sites across the United States, Italy and Spain contributed samples from acute and convalescent COVID-19. From T cells, B-cell-depleted T cells, or PBMCs came the material, which was cDNA or gDNA.

The CDR3 covers 14 residues. Germline values: CDR1 MGHRA, CDR2 YSYEKL. The ends lost 4 bases at V and 7 bases at J; junction bases unmatched: 9. Authors' methods: The assay estimated nucleated cells by amplifying reference gene primers. This table comes from immunoSEQ multiplex PCR, and its TCRdb copy is limited to in-frame clones, with some not included. Clone size and V and J calls were adopted from that table, with D and trimming inferred from the DNA. The sample yields 400,000 to 550,000 clones, approximately 90% seen once. The receptor was isolated from a woman in her 30s with acute or convalescent COVID-19. The chain uses TRBV4-1 and TRBJ1-2; TRBD1 aligns across 7 bases. Sequences were obtained from peripheral blood. CDR3 sequence: CASSLPTGDGGYTF. In DNA form, the CDR3 reads TGCGCCAGCAGCCTACCAACAGGGGACGGTGGCTACACCTTC.